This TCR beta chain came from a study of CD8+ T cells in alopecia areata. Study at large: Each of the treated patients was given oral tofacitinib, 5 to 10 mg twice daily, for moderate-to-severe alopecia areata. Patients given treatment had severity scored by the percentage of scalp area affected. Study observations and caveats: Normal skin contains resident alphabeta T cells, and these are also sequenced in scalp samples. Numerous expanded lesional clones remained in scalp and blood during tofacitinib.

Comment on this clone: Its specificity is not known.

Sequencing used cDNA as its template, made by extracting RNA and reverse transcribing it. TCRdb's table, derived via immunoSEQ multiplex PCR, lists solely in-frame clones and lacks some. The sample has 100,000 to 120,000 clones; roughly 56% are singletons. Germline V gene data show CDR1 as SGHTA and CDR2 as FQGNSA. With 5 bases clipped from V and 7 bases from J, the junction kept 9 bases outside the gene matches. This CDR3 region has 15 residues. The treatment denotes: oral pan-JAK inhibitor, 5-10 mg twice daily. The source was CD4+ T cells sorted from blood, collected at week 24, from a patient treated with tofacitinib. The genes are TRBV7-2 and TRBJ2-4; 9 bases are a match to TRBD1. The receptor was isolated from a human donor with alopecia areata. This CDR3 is CASSRWAGQGNIQYF. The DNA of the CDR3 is TGTGCCAGCAGCCGCTGGGCCGGACAGGGGAACATTCAGTACTTC.